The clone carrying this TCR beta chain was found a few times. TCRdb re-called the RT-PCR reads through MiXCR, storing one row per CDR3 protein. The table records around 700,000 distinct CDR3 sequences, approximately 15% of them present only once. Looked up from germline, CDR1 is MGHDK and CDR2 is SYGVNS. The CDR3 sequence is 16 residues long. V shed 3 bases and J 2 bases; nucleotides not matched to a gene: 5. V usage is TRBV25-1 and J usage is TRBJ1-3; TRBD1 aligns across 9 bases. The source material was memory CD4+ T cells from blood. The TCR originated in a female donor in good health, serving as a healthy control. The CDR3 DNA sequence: TGTGCCAGCAGTGATCCCACAGGGGGCACTGGAAACACCATATATTTT. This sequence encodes CASSDPTGGTGNTIYF.